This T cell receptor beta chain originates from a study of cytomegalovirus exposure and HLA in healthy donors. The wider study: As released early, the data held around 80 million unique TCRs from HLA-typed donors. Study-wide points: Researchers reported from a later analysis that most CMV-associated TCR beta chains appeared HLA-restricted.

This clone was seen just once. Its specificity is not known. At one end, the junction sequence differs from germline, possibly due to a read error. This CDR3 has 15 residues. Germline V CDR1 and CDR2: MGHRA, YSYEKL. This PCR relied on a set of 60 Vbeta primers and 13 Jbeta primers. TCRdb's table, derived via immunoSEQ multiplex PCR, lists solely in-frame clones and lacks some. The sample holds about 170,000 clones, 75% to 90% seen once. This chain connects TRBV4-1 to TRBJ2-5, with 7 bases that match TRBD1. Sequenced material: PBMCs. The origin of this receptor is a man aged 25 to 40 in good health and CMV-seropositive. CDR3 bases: TGCGCCAGCAGCCAAGGAGACAGGGTGATAGAGGCCCAGTACTTC. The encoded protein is CASSQGDRVIEAQYF.